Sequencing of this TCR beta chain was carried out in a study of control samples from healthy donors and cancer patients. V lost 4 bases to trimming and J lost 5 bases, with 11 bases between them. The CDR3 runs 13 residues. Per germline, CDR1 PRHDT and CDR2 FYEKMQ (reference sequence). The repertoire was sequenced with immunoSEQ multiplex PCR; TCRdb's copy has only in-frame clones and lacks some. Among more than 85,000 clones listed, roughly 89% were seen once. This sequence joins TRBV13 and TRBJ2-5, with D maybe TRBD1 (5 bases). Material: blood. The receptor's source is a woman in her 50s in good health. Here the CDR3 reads CASSSQGVETQYF. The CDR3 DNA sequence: TGTGCCAGCAGCTCCCAGGGTGTCGAGACCCAGTACTTC. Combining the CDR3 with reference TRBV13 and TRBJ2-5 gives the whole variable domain AAGVIQSPRHLIKEKRETATLKCYPIPRHDTVYWYQQGPGQDPQFLISFYEKMQSDKGSIPDRFSAQQFSDYHSELNMSSLELGDSALYFCASSSQGVETQYFGPGTRLLVL.